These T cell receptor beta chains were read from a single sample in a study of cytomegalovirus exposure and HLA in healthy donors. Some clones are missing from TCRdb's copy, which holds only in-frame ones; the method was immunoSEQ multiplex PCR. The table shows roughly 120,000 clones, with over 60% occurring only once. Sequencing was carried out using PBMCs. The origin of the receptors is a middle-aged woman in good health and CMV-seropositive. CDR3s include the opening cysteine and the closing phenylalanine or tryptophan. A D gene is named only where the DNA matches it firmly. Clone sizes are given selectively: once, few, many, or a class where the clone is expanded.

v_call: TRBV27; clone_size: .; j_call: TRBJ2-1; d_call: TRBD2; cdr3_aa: CATLAGSYNEQFF; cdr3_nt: TGTGCCACCCTAGCGGGTTCCTACAATGAGCAGTTCTTC
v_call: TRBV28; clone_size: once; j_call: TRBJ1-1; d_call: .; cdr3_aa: CASSFPPGRPNTEAFF; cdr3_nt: TGTGCCAGCAGTTTTCCACCGGGGAGACCGAACACTGAAGCTTTCTTT
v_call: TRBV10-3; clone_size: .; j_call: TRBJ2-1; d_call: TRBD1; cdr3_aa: CAISARTGEVEQFF; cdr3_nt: TGTGCCATCAGTGCGAGGACAGGCGAGGTAGAACAGTTCTTC
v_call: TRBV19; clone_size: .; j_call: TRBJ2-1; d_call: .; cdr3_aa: CASNDGTQSRQFF; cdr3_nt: TGTGCCAGTAACGATGGGACACAATCTAGGCAGTTCTTC
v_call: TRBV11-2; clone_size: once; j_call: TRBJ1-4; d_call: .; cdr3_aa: CASSSPSAGADEKLFF; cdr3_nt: TGTGCCAGCAGCTCCCCCTCGGCGGGGGCGGATGAAAAACTGTTTTTT
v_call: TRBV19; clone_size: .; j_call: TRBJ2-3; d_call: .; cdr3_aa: CASSGGNSRADTQYF; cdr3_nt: TGTGCCAGTAGTGGAGGGAATAGTCGGGCAGATACGCAGTATTTT
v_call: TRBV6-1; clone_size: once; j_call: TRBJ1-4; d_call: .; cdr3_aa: CASSVGGLANEKLFF; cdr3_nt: TGTGCCAGCAGTGTAGGAGGGTTAGCTAATGAAAAACTGTTTTTT
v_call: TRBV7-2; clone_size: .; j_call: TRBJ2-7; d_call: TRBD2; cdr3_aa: CASSLTSGLTYEQYF; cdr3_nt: TGTGCCAGCAGCTTGACTAGCGGGCTAACCTACGAGCAGTACTTC
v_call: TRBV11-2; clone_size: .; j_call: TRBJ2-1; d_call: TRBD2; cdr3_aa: CASSFLAEQFF; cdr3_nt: TGTGCCAGCAGCTTTCTAGCGGAACAGTTCTTC
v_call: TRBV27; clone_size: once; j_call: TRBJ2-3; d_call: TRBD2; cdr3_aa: CASSPGLAEGRDTQYF; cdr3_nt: TGTGCCAGCAGTCCAGGACTAGCGGAGGGGAGAGATACGCAGTATTTT
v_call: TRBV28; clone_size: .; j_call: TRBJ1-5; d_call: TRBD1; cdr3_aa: CASSFVAGGSNQPQHF; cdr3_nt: TGTGCCAGCAGTTTCGTAGCAGGGGGCAGCAATCAGCCCCAGCATTTT
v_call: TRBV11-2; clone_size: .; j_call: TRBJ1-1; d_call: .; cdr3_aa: CASSLVAGGATEAFF; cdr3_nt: TGTGCCAGCAGCTTAGTAGCGGGGGGAGCCACTGAAGCTTTCTTT
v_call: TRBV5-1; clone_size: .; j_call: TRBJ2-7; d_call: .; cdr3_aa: CASSLGLGQYF; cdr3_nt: TGCGCCAGCAGCTTGGGACTGGGGCAGTACTTC
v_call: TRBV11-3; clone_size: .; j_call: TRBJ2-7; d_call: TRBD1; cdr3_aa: CASSLGTGSSYEQYF; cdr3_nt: TGTGCCAGCAGCTTGGGGACAGGGAGCTCCTACGAGCAGTACTTC
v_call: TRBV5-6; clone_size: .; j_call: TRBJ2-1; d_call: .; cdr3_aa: CASSLLASPERRNEQFF; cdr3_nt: TGTGCCAGCAGCTTATTGGCTAGCCCCGAGAGGCGCAATGAGCAGTTCTTC
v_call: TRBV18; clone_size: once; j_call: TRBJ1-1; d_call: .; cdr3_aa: CASSPLLNTEAFF; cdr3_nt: TGTGCCAGCTCACCCCTACTGAACACTGAAGCTTTCTTT
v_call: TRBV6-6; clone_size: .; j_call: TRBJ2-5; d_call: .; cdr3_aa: CASTLGEGVHETQYF; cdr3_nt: TGTGCCAGCACCCTCGGAGAGGGGGTCCACGAGACCCAGTACTTC
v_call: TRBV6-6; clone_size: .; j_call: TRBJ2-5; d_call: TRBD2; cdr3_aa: CASSQSLAGGREQYF; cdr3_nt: TGTGCCAGCAGTCAGTCCCTAGCGGGGGGTAGAGAGCAGTACTTC
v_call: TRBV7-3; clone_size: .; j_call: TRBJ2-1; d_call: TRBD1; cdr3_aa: CASSLTRQGTEQFF; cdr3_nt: TGTGCCAGCAGCTTAACGCGACAGGGGACTGAGCAGTTCTTC
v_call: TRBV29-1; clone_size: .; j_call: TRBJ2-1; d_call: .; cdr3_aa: CSVEDGSSYNEQFF; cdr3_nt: TGCAGCGTTGAAGACGGGAGCTCCTACAATGAGCAGTTCTTC
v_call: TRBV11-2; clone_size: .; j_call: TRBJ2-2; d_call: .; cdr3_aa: CASSLGAGDTGELFF; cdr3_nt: TGTGCCAGCAGCTTAGGGGCAGGGGACACCGGGGAGCTGTTTTTT
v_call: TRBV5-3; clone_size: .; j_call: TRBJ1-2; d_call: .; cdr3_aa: CARSPRGGGIYGYTF; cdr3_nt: TGTGCCAGAAGCCCACGTGGGGGGGGGATCTATGGCTACACCTTC
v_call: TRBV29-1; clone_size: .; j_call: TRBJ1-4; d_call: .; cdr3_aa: CSVEGLDSGEKLFF; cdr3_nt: TGCAGCGTTGAGGGTCTTGACTCGGGGGAAAAACTGTTTTTT